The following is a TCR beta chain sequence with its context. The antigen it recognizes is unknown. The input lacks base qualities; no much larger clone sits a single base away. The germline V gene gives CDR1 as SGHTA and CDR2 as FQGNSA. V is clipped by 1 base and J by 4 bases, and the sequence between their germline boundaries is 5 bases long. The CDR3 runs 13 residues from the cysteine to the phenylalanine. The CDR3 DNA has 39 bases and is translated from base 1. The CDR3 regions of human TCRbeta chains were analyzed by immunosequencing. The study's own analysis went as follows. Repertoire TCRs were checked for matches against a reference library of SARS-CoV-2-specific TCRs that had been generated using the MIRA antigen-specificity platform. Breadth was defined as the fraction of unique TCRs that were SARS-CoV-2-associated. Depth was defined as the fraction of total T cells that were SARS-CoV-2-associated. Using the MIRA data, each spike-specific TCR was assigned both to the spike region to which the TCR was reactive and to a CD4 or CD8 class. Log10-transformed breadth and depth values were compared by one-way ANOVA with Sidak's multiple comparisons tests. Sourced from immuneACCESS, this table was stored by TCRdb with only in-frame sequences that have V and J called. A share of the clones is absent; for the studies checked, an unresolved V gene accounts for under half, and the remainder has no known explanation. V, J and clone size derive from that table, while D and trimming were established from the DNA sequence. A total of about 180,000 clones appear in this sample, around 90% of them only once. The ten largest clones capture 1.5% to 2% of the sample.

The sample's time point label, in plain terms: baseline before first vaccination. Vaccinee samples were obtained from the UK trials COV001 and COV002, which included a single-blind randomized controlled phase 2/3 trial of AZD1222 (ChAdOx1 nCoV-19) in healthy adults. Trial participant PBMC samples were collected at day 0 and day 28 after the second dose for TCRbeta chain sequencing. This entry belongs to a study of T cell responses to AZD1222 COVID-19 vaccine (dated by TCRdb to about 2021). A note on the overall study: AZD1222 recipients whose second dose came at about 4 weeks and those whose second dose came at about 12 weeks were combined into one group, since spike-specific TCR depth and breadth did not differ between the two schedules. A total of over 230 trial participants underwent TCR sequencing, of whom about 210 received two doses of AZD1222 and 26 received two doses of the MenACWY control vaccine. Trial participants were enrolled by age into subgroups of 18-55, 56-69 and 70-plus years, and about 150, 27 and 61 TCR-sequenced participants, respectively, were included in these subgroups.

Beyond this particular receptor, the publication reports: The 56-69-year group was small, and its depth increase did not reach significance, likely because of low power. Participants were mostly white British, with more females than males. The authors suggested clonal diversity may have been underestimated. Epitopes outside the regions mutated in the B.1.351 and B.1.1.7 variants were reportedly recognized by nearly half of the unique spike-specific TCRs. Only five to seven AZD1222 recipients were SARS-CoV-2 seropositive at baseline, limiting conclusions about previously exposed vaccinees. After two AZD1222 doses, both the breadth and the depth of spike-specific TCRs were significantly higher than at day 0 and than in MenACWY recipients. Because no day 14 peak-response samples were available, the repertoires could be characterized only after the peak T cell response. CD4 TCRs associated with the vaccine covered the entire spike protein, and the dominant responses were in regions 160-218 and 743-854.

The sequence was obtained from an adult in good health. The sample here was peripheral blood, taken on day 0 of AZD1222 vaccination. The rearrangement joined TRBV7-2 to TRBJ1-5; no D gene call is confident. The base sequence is TGTGCCAGCAGCTTAGTTCGGAATCAGCCCCAGCATTTT. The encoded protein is CASSLVRNQPQHF.